Each of the 2 T cell receptor beta chains below was sequenced from the same sample in a study of T cell repertoires in cytomegalovirus infection. In TCRdb, the reads were re-called with MiXCR into one record per CDR3 protein. The repertoire holds around 740,000 distinct CDR3 sequences, with approximately 40% as singletons. The sample was PBMCs. The source is a human donor in good health (CMV status not recorded). Some clones in this sample may be carry-over from other donors' samples.

Worth noting for this clonotype: A junction boundary mismatches the germline segment, possibly from a read error. The chain recombines TRBV7-3 with TRBJ1-5; possibly TRBD1 for D (6 bases). CDR3 length: 16 residues. Per germline, CDR1 SGHTA and CDR2 FQGTGA. CDR3 DNA sequence: TGTGCCAGCATCTTATGGGACATGGGTCAGGGTCAGCCCCAGCATTTT. Translation: CASILWDMGQGQPQHF.

This clonotype showed up just a few times. CDR3 sequence: CASTGLAGGFGTGELFF. CDR3 DNA: TGTGCCAGCACGGGACTGGCGGGAGGGTTTGGGACCGGGGAGCTGTTTTTT. The chain has TRBV27 and TRBJ2-2; the match to TRBD2 covers 9 bases. J was trimmed by 5 bases and V by 7 bases; bases with no gene match: 14. This CDR3 spans 17 amino acids. The germline V gene encodes CDR1 MNHEY and CDR2 SMNVEV (reference sequence).